The 28 T cell receptor beta chains presented below share a single source sample, sequenced in a study of T-cell memory formation after mild COVID-19 (dated by TCRdb to 2020 to 2023). Preparation of the library involved 5' RACE. For sequencing, an Illumina NovaSeq 6000 was employed. TCRdb reprocessing: public reads trimmed at Q25 with fastp, clones called with MiXCR, in-frame beta chains kept. Rows are combined by CDR3 protein, so each entry shows the most common genes and DNA. The sample includes some 320,000 distinct CDR3 sequences, with 13% to 15% observed a single time. The leading ten clones occupy approximately 22% of the sample. The sequenced sample was PBMCs or a T cell subset sorted from them (not recorded which). Receptors originate from a man aged 18 to 30 who had mild COVID-19 (a few samples of this study predate the infection). The sample titles of this study are shuffled in the database, so cell type and time point are left out; the donor was told from shared clones.

V gene TRBV24-1 combines with J gene TRBJ2-5; D call uncertain. The CDR3 length is 14 residues. The germline V and J ends were trimmed by 2 bases and 4 bases, with 10 bases remaining between them. Germline-derived CDR1 and CDR2 are KGHDR and SFDVKD. In DNA, the CDR3 is TGTGCCACCAGTGATTCCCAGGCGGTAGAGACCCAGTACTTC. This gives the protein CATSDSQAVETQYF.

This clonotype came up many times. The chain employs TRBV20-1 and TRBJ1-1, with 7 bases aligning to TRBD1. J lost 6 bases, V lost 1 base, and 8 bases had no gene match. The germline V gene encodes CDR1 DFQATT and CDR2 SNEGSKA (reference sequence). The CDR3 spans 14 residues. As DNA, the CDR3 is TGCAGTGCTAGAGTACCGGGACAGTCCCCTGAAGCTTTCTTT. It encodes CSARVPGQSPEAFF.

This clonotype occurred many times. The chain joins TRBV28 to TRBJ2-7; 7 nucleotides line up with TRBD2. The CDR3 length is 12 residues. Per the germline V gene, CDR1 is MDHEN and CDR2 is SYDVKM. V trimming: 8 bases; J trimming: 3 bases; junction bases outside the gene matches: 4. CDR3 loop: CASGRGYYEQYF. The CDR3 DNA is TGTGCCAGCGGGAGGGGTTACTACGAGCAGTACTTC.

The rearrangement joins TRBV5-1 to TRBJ1-4, with D unclear. This CDR3 is 15 amino acids long. Trimming removed 0 bases from V and 5 bases from J, with 11 bases in between. The germline V gene encodes CDR1 SGHRS and CDR2 YFSETQ. The CDR3 is CASSLGRQTNEKLFF. The DNA for the CDR3 is TGCGCCAGCAGCTTGGGGCGTCAAACGAATGAAAAACTGTTTTTT.

This clonotype was seen a few times. The rearrangement links TRBV20-1 to TRBJ2-5; 13 bases fit TRBD2. Germline V gives CDR1 DFQATT, CDR2 SNEGSKA (reference sequence). The CDR3 is 17 amino acids. Trimming cost V 3 bases and J 2 bases; bases outside gene matches: 9. The CDR3 DNA reads as TGCAGTGCTAGGGGGGCCGGGACTAGCGGGGAACAAGAGACCCAGTACTTC. Translated: CSARGAGTSGEQETQYF.

Details on this clonotype: At one end, the junction sequence differs from germline, possibly due to a read error. V is TRBV5-1 and J is TRBJ2-2; 7 nucleotides agree with TRBD1. The germline V gene has CDR1 SGHRS and CDR2 YFSETQ. This CDR3 comprises 15 residues. CDR3 DNA sequence: TGCGCCAGCAGTTTGGACAGGTTGAACACCGGGGAGCTGTTTTTT. It specifies CASSLDRLNTGELFF.

V is TRBV12-3 or TRBV12-4 and J is TRBJ1-5; weak D call: TRBD1 (6 bases). The CDR3 runs 15 residues. The V gene lost 1 base and the J gene lost 1 base, with 8 bases spanning the gap. This CDR3 reads CASSLGRGSNQPQHF. The DNA of the CDR3 is TGTGCCAGCAGTTTAGGCAGGGGAAGCAATCAGCCCCAGCATTTT.

This clonotype was detected a few times. The gene calls are TRBV5-1 and TRBJ1-1, with D unclear. The CDR3 has 14 residues. Germline CDR1 is SGHRS and CDR2 is YFSETQ. The V gene lost 4 bases and the J gene lost 6 bases, with 16 bases spanning the gap. The CDR3, as DNA: TGCGCCAGCAGCCCTGACTATGACGCGGCTGAAGCTTTCTTT. This encodes CASSPDYDAAEAFF.

This clonotype has just a few counts. The rearrangement uses TRBV20-1 and TRBJ1-2; D ambiguous. This CDR3 region has 14 residues. The ends were cut back, 4 bases at V and 3 bases at J, with 15 bases in the middle. Germline CDR1 and CDR2: DFQATT and SNEGSKA (reference sequence). Here the CDR3 DNA reads TGCAGTGCTAAAGAACGCCTGCTAGACTATGGCTACACCTTC. Translating gives CSAKERLLDYGYTF.

This clonotype was seen a few times. The rearrangement joins TRBV4-1 to TRBJ2-5, with 10 bases fitting TRBD2. The ends lost 1 base at V and 1 base at J; junction bases unmatched: 3. Germline values: CDR1 MGHRA, CDR2 YSYEKL. The CDR3 length is 16 residues. CDR3 bases: TGCGCCAGCAGCCAAGTGCAGCGGGGGGGCCAAGAGACCCAGTACTTC. Translated: CASSQVQRGGQETQYF.

This clonotype turned up a few times. V gene TRBV6-5 combines with J gene TRBJ2-7; D is undetermined. V gave up 7 bases and J gave up 1 base, with 23 bases separating them. This CDR3 is 17 amino acids long. Germline V gene lookup returns CDR1 MNHEY and CDR2 SVGAGI. CDR3 bases: TGTGCCAGCAACCTACGTTCTTGTTCGAGGAATTCCTACGAGCAGTACGTC. Encoded protein: CASNLRSCSRNSYEQYV.

The sample holds many counts of this clonotype. The chain is built from TRBV18 and TRBJ1-6, with D tentatively TRBD1 (5 bases). The V end was cut by 6 bases, the J end by 9 bases, with 15 bases between. The CDR3 is 14 amino acids. The germline gives CDR1 KGHSH, CDR2 LQKENI. DNA of the CDR3: TGTGCCAGCTCCCAAACCCCAGGGAGTTCACCCCTCCACTTT. It encodes CASSQTPGSSPLHF.

The chain has TRBV2 and TRBJ2-3; D may be TRBD2 (6 bases). In germline, CDR1 is SNHLY, CDR2 FYNNEI. Trimming cost V 9 bases and J 1 base, with 14 bases left between them. There are 14 residues in the CDR3. This CDR3 is CASRLDFGTDTQYF. DNA of the CDR3: TGTGCCAGTCGACTAGACTTTGGCACAGATACGCAGTATTTT.

The genes are TRBV5-6 and TRBJ2-6, with D hard to call. V was shortened by 3 bases and J by 0 bases, with 7 bases between the two germline ends. Germline V gene data show CDR1 as SGHDT and CDR2 as YYEEEE. This CDR3 has 15 residues. This CDR3 reads CASSSSYSGANVLTF. DNA of the CDR3: TGTGCCAGCAGCTCGAGTTACTCTGGGGCCAACGTCCTGACTTTC.

V usage is TRBV5-1 and J usage is TRBJ1-1, with D uncertain. With 0 bases removed from V and 2 bases from J, the gap between germline ends came to 8 bases. The V gene's germline CDR1 is SGHRS and CDR2 YFSETQ. The CDR3 extends over 14 amino acids. CDR3 sequence: CASSLVAANTEAFF. CDR3 DNA: TGCGCCAGCAGCTTGGTCGCAGCTAACACTGAAGCTTTCTTT.

The chain combines TRBV2 with TRBJ2-3, with 8 bases matching TRBD2. The CDR3 loop spans 15 amino acids. The V segment lost 8 bases and the J segment 2 bases; nucleotides outside the gene matches: 9. Germline loops: CDR1 SNHLY, CDR2 FYNNEI. The CDR3 nucleotides are TGTGCCAGCCAGGAGCGGGGGATATTCACAGATACGCAGTATTTT. This gives the protein CASQERGIFTDTQYF.

This clonotype was recorded a few times. This chain joins TRBV20-1 and TRBJ2-2; 9 bases match TRBD1. In germline, CDR1 is DFQATT, CDR2 SNEGSKA (reference sequence). With V trimmed by 4 bases and J by 6 bases, 6 bases remained unmatched. This CDR3 has 14 amino acids. Here the CDR3 reads CSANGQGRAGELFF. CDR3 sequence (DNA): TGCAGTGCTAATGGACAGGGGAGGGCCGGGGAGCTGTTTTTT.

This clonotype was observed a few times. This chain joins TRBV7-2 and TRBJ2-3, with 11 bases that match TRBD2. In germline, CDR1 is SGHTA, CDR2 FQGNSA. There are 15 residues in the CDR3. J was trimmed by 6 bases and V by 6 bases; bases with no gene match: 8. This CDR3 reads CASSRSGGEIDTQYF. The CDR3 region has the DNA TGTGCCAGCAGTCGTAGCGGGGGGGAGATTGATACGCAGTATTTT. The complete variable domain, with remaining parts taken from reference TRBV7-2 and TRBJ2-3, reads GAGVSQSPSNKVTEKGKDVELRCDPISGHTALYWYRQSLGQGLEFLIYFQGNSAPDKSGLPSDRFSAERTGGSVSTLTIQRTQQEDSAVYLCASSRSGGEIDTQYFGPGTRLTVL.

The chain carries TRBV11-2 and TRBJ2-1; D not certain. From germline, CDR1 is SGHAT and CDR2 FQNNGV. The CDR3 spans 11 residues. Trimming removed 7 bases at V and 7 bases at J, with 8 bases between. CDR3 residues: CASKSGNEQFF. CDR3 sequence (DNA): TGTGCCAGCAAATCCGGGAATGAGCAGTTCTTC.

The rearrangement joins TRBV2 to TRBJ2-3; 8 bases line up with TRBD1. Germline CDR1 reads SNHLY; CDR2 reads FYNNEI. V trimming: 6 bases; J trimming: 6 bases; junction bases outside the gene matches: 11. The CDR3 has 15 amino acids. The CDR3 loop reads CASRTGTGRGDTQYF. The DNA of the CDR3 is TGTGCCAGCAGGACCGGGACAGGCAGAGGGGATACGCAGTATTTT.

The rearrangement joins TRBV5-1 to TRBJ2-3, with D possibly being TRBD1 or TRBD2 (5 bases each). This CDR3 is 14 amino acids long. Between the trimmed V and J ends, which lost 5 bases and 6 bases, there was a span of 16 bases. Germline V gene data show CDR1 as SGHRS and CDR2 as YFSETQ. The CDR3: CASRKTGTEDTQYF. The CDR3 nucleotides read TGCGCCAGCAGAAAGACGGGGACGGAGGATACGCAGTATTTT.

The chain uses TRBV30 and TRBJ1-4; the D is unclear. Germline values: CDR1 GTSNPN, CDR2 SVGIG (reference sequence). CDR3 length equals 14 residues. Trimming pared 0 bases from V and 6 bases from J, leaving 11 bases between. CDR3 sequence (DNA): TGTGCCTGGAGTGTTAGGGTACACGATGAAAAACTGTTTTTT. Amino acids: CAWSVRVHDEKLFF.

This clonotype was counted between two and nine times. In DNA, the CDR3 is TGCAGTGCTAGAGATCCAGGGAACACCATATATTTT. It yields the protein CSARDPGNTIYF. This rearrangement joins TRBV20-1 to TRBJ1-3; a possible D gene is TRBD1 (5 bases). The CDR3 has 12 amino acids. Looked up from germline, CDR1 is DFQATT and CDR2 is SNEGSKA (reference sequence). Trimming shortened V by 0 bases and J by 7 bases, and 7 bases separated the two germline ends.

J is TRBJ1-1 and V is TRBV12-3 or TRBV12-4, with D unresolved. The CDR3 is made up of 15 amino acids. V was shortened by 6 bases and J by 0 bases, with 14 bases between the two germline ends. The CDR3 region has the DNA TGTGCCAGCAGACTCTTCTCCGGATTGAACACTGAAGCTTTCTTT. This sequence encodes CASRLFSGLNTEAFF.

V usage is TRBV7-3 and J usage is TRBJ1-6; 7 bases are a match to TRBD1. The trim removed 1 base at V and 9 bases at J, leaving 3 bases unmatched. In germline, CDR1 is SGHTA, CDR2 FQGTGA. The CDR3 has 14 amino acids. The CDR3 coding sequence is TGTGCCAGCAGCTTAAACAGGGGACGTTCACCCCTCCACTTT. It encodes CASSLNRGRSPLHF.

This clonotype was observed a few times. The J gene is TRBJ1-2, the V gene TRBV6-2 or TRBV6-3; no clear D gene. CDR1 and CDR2 from the germline V gene are MNHEY and SVGEGT. The ends were cut back, 2 bases at V and 2 bases at J, with 9 bases in the middle. The CDR3 contains 14 residues. CDR3 sequence (DNA): TGTGCCAGCAGTTACGATTTCAGCAACTATGGCTACACCTTC. As protein: CASSYDFSNYGYTF.

The J gene is TRBJ1-1, the V gene TRBV10-3, with unresolved D. The CDR3 runs 14 residues. From germline, CDR1 is ENHRY and CDR2 SYGVKD. V lost 6 bases and J 1 base, leaving 12 bases between the germline ends. The chain's CDR3 is CAIRETQRNTEAFF. In DNA, the CDR3 is TGTGCCATCAGGGAGACACAGAGGAACACTGAAGCTTTCTTT.

The genes are TRBV20-1 and TRBJ1-2; unclear D gene. Germline values: CDR1 DFQATT, CDR2 SNEGSKA (reference sequence). V shed 0 bases and J shed 3 bases, with 8 bases lying between them. The CDR3 totals 13 residues. The DNA of the CDR3 is TGCAGTGCTAGAGAGGCAGAAGACTATGGCTACACCTTC. Protein: CSAREAEDYGYTF.